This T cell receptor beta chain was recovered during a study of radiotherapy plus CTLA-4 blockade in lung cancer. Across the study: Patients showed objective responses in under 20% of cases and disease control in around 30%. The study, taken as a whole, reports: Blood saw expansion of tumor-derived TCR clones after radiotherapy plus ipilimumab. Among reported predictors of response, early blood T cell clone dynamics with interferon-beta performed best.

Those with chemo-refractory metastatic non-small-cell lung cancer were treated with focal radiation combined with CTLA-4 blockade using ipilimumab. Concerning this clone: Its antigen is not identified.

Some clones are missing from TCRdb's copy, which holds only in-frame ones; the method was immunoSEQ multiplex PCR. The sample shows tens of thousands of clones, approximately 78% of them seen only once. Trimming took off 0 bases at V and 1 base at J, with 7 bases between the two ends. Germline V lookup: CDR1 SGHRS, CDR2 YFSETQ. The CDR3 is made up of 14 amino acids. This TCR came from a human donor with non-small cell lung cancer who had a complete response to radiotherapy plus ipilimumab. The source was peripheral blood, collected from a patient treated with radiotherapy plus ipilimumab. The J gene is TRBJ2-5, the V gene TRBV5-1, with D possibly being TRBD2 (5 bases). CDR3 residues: CASSLVGIQETQYF. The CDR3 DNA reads TGCGCCAGCAGCTTGGTCGGGATCCAAGAGACCCAGTACTTC. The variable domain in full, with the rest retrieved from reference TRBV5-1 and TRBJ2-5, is KAGVTQTPRYLIKTRGQQVTLSCSPISGHRSVSWYQQTPGQGLQFLFEYFSETQRNKGNFPGRFSGRQFSNSRSEMNVSTLELGDSALYLCASSLVGIQETQYFGPGTRLLVL.